These 20 T cell receptor beta chains were all obtained from the same sample, sequenced in a study of T cell responses to AZD1222 COVID-19 vaccine. The table came from immunoSEQ multiplex PCR; TCRdb's copy has only in-frame clones and leaves some out. The sample includes more than 80,000 clones, approximately 88% seen only once; the top ten take roughly 5.2%. Sequenced here: peripheral blood, sampled on day 0 of AZD1222 vaccination. The origin of the receptors is an adult in good health.

V usage is TRBV4-1 and J usage is TRBJ1-1; 7 bases fit TRBD1. Germline loops: CDR1 MGHRA, CDR2 YSYEKL. The ends lost 4 bases at V and 6 bases at J; junction bases unmatched: 8. This CDR3 is built from 14 residues. As DNA, the CDR3 is TGCGCCAGCAGCCTTAGAGAGGGGGCCCCTGAAGCTTTCTTT. Residues: CASSLREGAPEAFF.

This clone was seen once. The V call is TRBV28, the J call TRBJ2-3; D not certain. Germline-derived CDR1 and CDR2 are MDHEN and SYDVKM. This CDR3 comprises 13 residues. V was shortened by 3 bases and J by 6 bases, with 10 bases between the two germline ends. The CDR3 coding sequence is TGTGCCAGCAGTTTTGTAGGGCTGGATACGCAGTATTTT. Residues: CASSFVGLDTQYF.

The chain has TRBV6-5 and TRBJ1-3; a possible D gene is TRBD1 (6 bases). V was shortened by 0 bases and J by 3 bases, with 9 bases between the two germline ends. Germline CDR1 is MNHEY and CDR2 is SVGAGI. There are 15 residues in the CDR3. The CDR3 DNA reads as TGTGCCAGCAGTTACTCAGGGGGAATTGGAAACACCATATATTTT. This sequence encodes CASSYSGGIGNTIYF.

This rearrangement joins TRBV18 to TRBJ1-5; D is perhaps TRBD1 (6 bases). Germline V gives CDR1 KGHSH, CDR2 LQKENI. Trimming stripped 3 bases from V and 6 bases from J, with 9 bases between. The CDR3 contains 13 residues. CDR3 loop: CASSPRGSQPQHF. In DNA form, the CDR3 reads TGTGCCAGCTCACCTAGGGGGAGTCAGCCCCAGCATTTT.

This chain connects TRBV28 to TRBJ1-1; the D is unclear. This CDR3 comprises 12 residues. Germline V gives CDR1 MDHEN, CDR2 SYDVKM. V lost 10 bases, J lost 5 bases, and 14 bases lay in between. DNA of the CDR3: TGTGCCACCATTAATCTTGGGACTGAAGCTTTCTTT. Its translation: CATINLGTEAFF.

The chain couples TRBV28 to TRBJ2-7; D remains unclear. This CDR3 comprises 11 residues. Germline V gene sequence: CDR1 MDHEN, CDR2 SYDVKM. The ends were cut back, 5 bases at V and 4 bases at J, with 6 bases in the middle. CDR3: CASSGRYEQYF. As DNA, the CDR3 is TGTGCCAGCAGTGGCCGTTACGAGCAGTACTTC.

The chain couples TRBV9 to TRBJ1-4; the D is unclear. The CDR3 is 15 residues long. With 4 bases removed from V and 3 bases from J, the gap between germline ends came to 13 bases. Germline assignment: CDR1 SGDLS and CDR2 YYNGEE. Here the CDR3 reads CASSPTWVANEKLFF. DNA of the CDR3: TGTGCCAGCAGCCCCACCTGGGTTGCTAATGAAAAACTGTTTTTT.

The V and J genes are TRBV19 and TRBJ1-5, with TRBD1 matching 7 bases. Germline assignment: CDR1 LNHDA and CDR2 SQIVND (reference sequence). V trimming: 6 bases; J trimming: 2 bases; junction bases outside the gene matches: 7. The CDR3 sequence is 15 residues long. CDR3 region: CASRADRVGNQPQHF. DNA of the CDR3: TGTGCCAGTAGAGCAGACAGGGTGGGCAATCAGCCCCAGCATTTT. The full variable domain, completed using reference TRBV19 and TRBJ1-5, is DGGITQSPKYLFRKEGQNVTLSCEQNLNHDAMYWYRQDPGQGLRLIYYSQIVNDFQKGDIAEGYSVSREKKESFPLTVTSAQKNPTAFYLCASRADRVGNQPQHFGDGTRLSIL.

The chain employs TRBV5-1 and TRBJ1-3, with unresolved D. This CDR3 is built from 16 residues. Germline V CDR1 and CDR2: SGHRS, YFSETQ. Trimming cost V 1 base and J 1 base, with 12 bases left between them. This CDR3 reads CASSLSQVASGNTIYF. DNA of the CDR3: TGCGCCAGCAGCTTGTCCCAGGTTGCTTCTGGAAACACCATATATTTT. Full variable domain (outside the CDR3, taken from reference TRBV5-1 and TRBJ1-3): KAGVTQTPRYLIKTRGQQVTLSCSPISGHRSVSWYQQTPGQGLQFLFEYFSETQRNKGNFPGRFSGRQFSNSRSEMNVSTLELGDSALYLCASSLSQVASGNTIYFGEGSWLTVV.

The rearrangement uses TRBV2 and TRBJ1-1; D is unresolved. CDR1 and CDR2 (germline): SNHLY, FYNNEI. There are 15 residues in the CDR3. Deletions cut 5 bases from V and 7 bases from J, with 20 bases between. CDR3 sequence reads: CASSWARGDTGEAFF. The CDR3 DNA sequence: TGTGCCAGCAGTTGGGCCCGCGGAGACACTGGTGAAGCTTTCTTT. The full variable domain, rest sourced from reference TRBV2 and TRBJ1-1, is EPEVTQTPSHQVTQMGQEVILRCVPISNHLYFYWYRQILGQKVEFLVSFYNNEISEKSEIFDDQFSVERPDGSNFTLKIRSTKLEDSAMYFCASSWARGDTGEAFFGQGTRLTVV.

J is TRBJ1-2 and V is TRBV24-1; TRBD1 agrees at 12 bases. Germline V lookup: CDR1 KGHDR, CDR2 SFDVKD. J gave up 4 bases and V 5 bases, and 1 base lay outside the gene matches. The CDR3 length is 14 residues. The CDR3 loop reads CATSGDRGLYGYTF. In DNA, the CDR3 is TGTGCCACCAGTGGGGACAGGGGGCTCTATGGCTACACCTTC.

The chain combines TRBV28 with TRBJ2-3; D is possibly TRBD1 (6 bases). This CDR3 is 15 amino acids long. V was trimmed by 8 bases and J by 0 bases, leaving 15 bases between them. Germline V gene lookup returns CDR1 MDHEN and CDR2 SYDVKM. CDR3: CASLTNGGSTDTQYF. The CDR3 nucleotides read TGTGCCAGCCTGACTAATGGGGGCAGCACAGATACGCAGTATTTT. Supplemented by reference TRBV28 and TRBJ2-3, the full variable domain reads DVKVTQSSRYLVKRTGEKVFLECVQDMDHENMFWYRQDPGLGLRLIYFSYDVKMKEKGDIPEGYSVSREKKERFSLILESASTNQTSMYLCASLTNGGSTDTQYFGPGTRLTVL.

This clone has just a few counts. The DNA for the CDR3 is TGTGCCAGCTCGGGGGGTGGGAATGAGCAGTTCTTC. This translates into CASSGGGNEQFF. The chain links TRBV7-6 to TRBJ2-1, with TRBD2 identical over 7 bases. The germline gives CDR1 SGHVS, CDR2 FNYEAQ. The ends lost 8 bases at V and 7 bases at J; junction bases unmatched: 5. The CDR3 is 12 amino acids.

This chain uses TRBV28 with TRBJ1-1; D gene unclear. Trimming removed 6 bases at V and 1 base at J, with 21 bases between. CDR3 length equals 17 residues. Germline V CDR1 and CDR2: MDHEN, SYDVKM. In DNA, the CDR3 is TGTGCCAGCAGCCCCAGTAATTTGGGTGGAGCGAACACTGAAGCTTTCTTT. This sequence encodes CASSPSNLGGANTEAFF.

The chain recombines TRBV20-1 with TRBJ2-3, with 10 bases fitting TRBD2. Germline V gene data show CDR1 as DFQATT and CDR2 as SNEGSKA (reference sequence). This CDR3 region has 14 residues. V dropped 3 bases and J dropped 4; count of bases not matched to a gene: 4. The CDR3 reads CSASLAGVPDTQYF. The CDR3 DNA is TGCAGTGCTAGTCTAGCGGGAGTTCCAGATACGCAGTATTTT.

This clone has just a few counts. The genes are TRBV25-1 and TRBJ1-5; maybe TRBD1 (5 bases). Germline V gene sequence: CDR1 MGHDK, CDR2 SYGVNS. Trimming cost V 3 bases and J 7 bases, with 10 bases left between them. CDR3 size: 13 residues. Here the CDR3 DNA reads TGTGCCAGCAGTGAGTCAGGGTTACAGCCCCAGCATTTT. Encoded protein: CASSESGLQPQHF.

The V call is TRBV5-6, the J call TRBJ1-5; the D is unclear. Germline V lookup: CDR1 SGHDT, CDR2 YYEEEE. The CDR3 sequence is 12 residues long. The ends were cut back, 0 bases at V and 4 bases at J, with 2 bases in the middle. CDR3 nucleotide sequence: TGTGCCAGCAGCTTGGGAAATCAGCCCCAGCATTTT. Its protein is CASSLGNQPQHF. The whole variable domain, filled in from reference TRBV5-6 and TRBJ1-5, reads DAGVTQSPTHLIKTRGQQVTLRCSPKSGHDTVSWYQQALGQGPQFIFQYYEEEERQRGNFPDRFSGHQFPNYSSELNVNALLLGDSALYLCASSLGNQPQHFGDGTRLSIL.

This chain connects TRBV2 to TRBJ2-2; 9 positions agree with TRBD2. The CDR3 runs 17 residues. Germline V gives CDR1 SNHLY, CDR2 FYNNEI. V lost 4 bases, J lost 4 bases, and 10 bases stayed unmatched. The CDR3 nucleotides are TGTGCCAGCAGTGCGGGGGTAGCGGGAGTGGGCACCGGGGAGCTGTTTTTT. It translates to CASSAGVAGVGTGELFF.

This clone was observed a single time. CDR3 loop: CASSPRRENTEAFF. The CDR3 bases are TGTGCCAGTAGTCCCCGAAGGGAAAACACTGAAGCTTTCTTT. The chain joins TRBV19 to TRBJ1-1; D uncertain. There are 14 residues in the CDR3. V was cut by 5 bases and J by 2 bases, with 12 bases left in between. Germline V CDR1 and CDR2: LNHDA, SQIVND (reference sequence).

V is TRBV19 and J is TRBJ1-5, with unresolved D. Trimming stripped 3 bases from V and 1 base from J, with 10 bases between. The germline V gene encodes CDR1 LNHDA and CDR2 SQIVND (reference sequence). The CDR3 is 15 residues long. This CDR3 is CASSIMEGSNQPQHF. In nucleotides, the CDR3 is TGTGCCAGTAGTATTATGGAGGGAAGCAATCAGCCCCAGCATTTT.